This T cell receptor (beta chain) originates from a study of spatial heterogeneity in lung cancer. In the study overall: Among detected sequences, beta-chain ones consistently exceeded alpha-chain ones in number. In raw reads, more than 8.5 appearances on average were recorded for each unique TCR and UMI combination. Findings and limits, study-wide: There were more appearances of ubiquitous expanded tumor TCRs in blood at resection than at follow-up.

TCRdb passed the 5' RACE reads through MiXCR, listing each CDR3 protein once. The table records about 85,000 distinct CDR3 sequences, approximately 18% of them present only once. Time point denoted: sample taken at primary tumor resection. Unsorted whole RNA samples from tumor, nontumor lung or frozen PBMC were sequenced. A remark on this clonotype: Its antigen is currently unknown.

The sequence was collected from a male donor with early-stage non-small cell lung cancer. Specimen: PBMCs, collected at surgery.

The CDR3 DNA follows: TGTGCCAGCAGCTTAGATCTCGACTTCAGCTACGAGCAGTACTTC. The encoded protein is CASSLDLDFSYEQYF. The gene calls are TRBV11-2 and TRBJ2-7; no firm D call. CDR3 length equals 15 residues. Germline V gene data show CDR1 as SGHAT and CDR2 as FQNNGV. V lost 0 bases, J lost 3 bases, and 12 bases lay in between.